This T cell receptor beta chain comes out of a study of T-cell memory formation after mild COVID-19. Overall study findings and caveats: Largely, contracting CD4+ clones fell within CM and EM, and contracting CD8+ clones within EMRA. There was no confirmation that second-wave clones peaking on day 37 were SARS-CoV-2 specific. Memory cells collected pre-infection included some clones that later responded, suggesting cross-reactive memory joined.

With respect to this clonotype: Its antigen is undetermined.

V gave up 6 bases and J gave up 0 bases, with 14 bases separating them. The germline gives CDR1 MGHRA, CDR2 YSYEKL. The CDR3 is 16 amino acids. From the 5' RACE reads, TCRdb called clonotypes with MiXCR, one entry per CDR3 protein. Here the sample spans roughly 610,000 distinct CDR3 sequences, roughly 17% being singletons. The V call is TRBV4-1, the J call TRBJ2-2; D is unresolved. The sample taken for sequencing was PBMCs or a T cell subset sorted from them (not recorded which). This sequence originates from an adult woman who had mild COVID-19 (a few samples of this study predate the infection). Cell type and time point are not known. The DNA of the CDR3 is TGCGCCAGCAGTCGGTTGGGGTCCTCGAACACCGGGGAGCTGTTTTTT. Translation: CASSRLGSSNTGELFF.